The TCR beta chain under discussion was sequenced for a study of OX40 agonist ivuxolimab in advanced cancers. Study-level information: At 0.01 to 10 mg/kg, ivuxolimab was administered intravenously to patients every 2 weeks. The dose-escalation group included hepatocellular carcinoma, melanoma, renal cell carcinoma and head and neck cancer.

About this clone itself: Its antigen is undetermined.

Profiling relied on immunoSEQ multiplex PCR, and the TCRdb table lists in-frame clones only, not all of them. The profile covers around 60,000 clones, with approximately 90% appearing a single time and around 2.8% taken by the ten largest. General study findings and limits: CD4+ and CD8+ T cells in blood underwent clonal expansion by week 6 at 0.1 to 3.0 mg/kg. Individuals who were partial responders at 0.1-3.0 mg/kg had clonal expansion that ranked among the lowest.

V gave up 5 bases and J gave up 2 bases, with 13 bases separating them. CDR3 size: 14 residues. Germline loops: CDR1 SGHRS, CDR2 YFSETQ. The sequence came from an adult with an advanced solid tumor such as melanoma, head and neck, liver or kidney cancer. Here the sequenced sample was CD4+ or CD8+ T cells sorted from blood, taken in a trial of the OX40 agonist ivuxolimab. V and J are TRBV5-1 and TRBJ1-2, with unresolved D. CDR3 sequence reads: CASRAVPENYGYTF. The CDR3 coding sequence is TGCGCCAGCAGAGCCGTCCCGGAAAACTATGGCTACACCTTC.